This T cell receptor beta chain was documented in a study of blood T cell repertoires in COVID-19. The overall study: Whether acute or convalescent, the COVID-19 samples came from the United States, Italy and Spain. Sources were T cells, B-cell-depleted T cells, or PBMCs; the material itself was cDNA or gDNA.

Original analysis: Amplifying reference gene primers gave estimates of nucleated cell counts. Assay used: immunoSEQ multiplex PCR; TCRdb lists only in-frame clones, some missing. That table furnishes V, J and clone size, whereas the DNA furnished D and trimming. The sample has 160,000 or so clones; 81% are singletons. V lost 3 bases and J 3 bases, leaving 12 bases between the germline ends. Looked up from germline, CDR1 is MNHNY and CDR2 is SVGAGI (reference sequence). The CDR3 runs to 14 residues. This TCR derives from a man in his 60s with active or convalescent COVID-19. The material sequenced was peripheral blood. The rearrangement joins TRBV6-6 to TRBJ2-7, with D uncertain. The CDR3 coding sequence is TGTGCCAGCAGTTATAGCCAGTTAATCTACGAGCAGTACTTC. Translated: CASSYSQLIYEQYF.